A selection of T cell receptor beta chains follows, all from one sample in a study of blood T cell repertoires in COVID-19. Clones were sequenced by immunoSEQ multiplex PCR, and TCRdb holds only the in-frame ones, with some missing. Here the sample spans roughly 120,000 clones, more than 75% being singletons. The sequencing input was peripheral blood. These receptors all come from a man aged 55 to 70 with COVID-19, enrolled during active disease. CDR3s include the opening cysteine and the closing phenylalanine or tryptophan. A D gene is named only where the DNA matches it firmly. Expanded clones are given a class, and other clones once, few, many or no size at all.

J,V,D,size,DNA,CDR3
TRBJ1-4,TRBV5-1,-,-,TGCGCCAGCAGTTCGACGGGGGGCTTAGCCGAAAAACTGTTTTTT,CASSSTGGLAEKLFF
TRBJ1-2,TRBV2,-,-,TGTGCCAGCAGGGGCCAGGGTGGTGGGTATGGCTACACCTTC,CASRGQGGGYGYTF
TRBJ2-1,TRBV27,TRBD1,-,TGTGCCAGCAGTTTACAGGGGGCCTACAATGAGCAGTTCTTC,CASSLQGAYNEQFF
TRBJ1-2,TRBV7-2,TRBD1,-,TGTGCCAGCAGCTTAGAAGGGGGCTGGGTCTATGGCTACACCTTC,CASSLEGGWVYGYTF
TRBJ2-1,TRBV9,TRBD2,-,TGTGCCAGCAGCGTGATCCCTAGCGGGGACAATGAGCAGTTCTTC,CASSVIPSGDNEQFF
TRBJ1-2,TRBV7-9,-,-,TGTGCCAGCACCTCAGCGTCAGGGGACTATGGCTACACCTTC,CASTSASGDYGYTF
TRBJ2-5,TRBV5-1,-,-,TGCGCCAGCAGCCCGGGACATTCCTGGGAAGAGACCCAGTACTTC,CASSPGHSWEETQYF
TRBJ1-1,TRBV24-1,TRBD1,-,TGTGCCACAAGTGAAAGCAGGGGGTCCAACACTGAAGCTTTCTTT,CATSESRGSNTEAFF
TRBJ1-1,TRBV2,-,-,TGTGCCAGCCGCCGTGTGGGCGCGAACACTGAAGCTTTCTTT,CASRRVGANTEAFF
TRBJ2-5,TRBV30,-,-,TGTGCCTGGAGGAGTGCGACTGAAGAGACCCAGTACTTC,CAWRSATEETQYF
TRBJ1-3,TRBV11-2,-,-,TGTGCCAGCAGCTTAGGCCCATTGACAGGCTCTGGAAACACCATATATTTT,CASSLGPLTGSGNTIYF
TRBJ1-2,TRBV5-6,-,-,TGTGCCAGCAGCTTGGGAACAGCCTATGGCTACACCTTC,CASSLGTAYGYTF
TRBJ2-1,TRBV9,TRBD2,-,TGTGCCAGCAGCGTAGAGGGGACTAGCGCCTACAATGAGCAGTTCTTC,CASSVEGTSAYNEQFF
TRBJ2-6,TRBV5-1,-,-,TGCGCCAGCAGCGTACAGGGAACTGGGGCCAACGTCCTGACTTTC,CASSVQGTGANVLTF
TRBJ2-7,TRBV6-5,TRBD2,-,TGTGCCAGCAGCGGGAGGGCGTTCGACGAGCAGTACTTC,CASSGRAFDEQYF
TRBJ2-7,TRBV6-5,-,-,TGTGCCAGCAGTCGTTCGGTGTCCTACGAGCAGTACTTC,CASSRSVSYEQYF
TRBJ1-6,TRBV19,-,-,TGTGCCAGTAATCAGGACAGTTCCTATAATTCACCCCTCCACTTT,CASNQDSSYNSPLHF
TRBJ1-2,TRBV11-1,TRBD1,-,TGTGCCAGCGAATCCGGGACAGGGGTCGCGGGCTACACCTTC,CASESGTGVAGYTF
TRBJ2-6,TRBV14,-,-,TGTGCCAGCAGCCCCGAGTCTGGGGCCAACGTCCTGACTTTC,CASSPESGANVLTF
TRBJ1-5,TRBV27,-,-,TGTGCCAGCAGTTCAAGGGGGAATCAGCCCCAGCATTTT,CASSSRGNQPQHF
TRBJ1-1,TRBV28,TRBD1,-,TGTGCCAGCAGTTTCCGGGACAGTGAAGCTTTCTTT,CASSFRDSEAFF
TRBJ2-7,TRBV10-1,TRBD2,-,TGCGCCAGCAGTGAGGGGGACTACTCCTACGAGCAGTACTTC,CASSEGDYSYEQYF
TRBJ2-3,TRBV10-3,TRBD2,-,TGTGCCATCAGCGGACTAGCAGGGGATACGCAGTATTTT,CAISGLAGDTQYF
TRBJ1-5,TRBV10-2,-,-,TGCGCCAGCAGTGAAGGTAGAGGGAAGCCCCAGCATTTT,CASSEGRGKPQHF
TRBJ2-1,TRBV30,-,once,TGTGCCTGGAGTGCAACCGGTGGTGAGCAGTTCTTC,CAWSATGGEQFF
TRBJ1-2,TRBV5-8,-,-,TGTGCCAGCAGCCCTAACAGGGAGTATGGCTACACCTTC,CASSPNREYGYTF
TRBJ2-7,TRBV7-8,TRBD2,-,TGTGCCAGCAGCTTAGTTCTAGCGGGAGTGTTCGAGCAGTACTTC,CASSLVLAGVFEQYF
TRBJ1-4,TRBV4-1,TRBD1,once,TGCGCCAGCAGCCTTTACAGGGGAGAGATTGAAAAACTGTTTTTT,CASSLYRGEIEKLFF
TRBJ2-1,TRBV29-1,-,-,TGCAGCGTTGAAGTACAGGGTATGGACTCCTACAATGAGCAGTTCTTC,CSVEVQGMDSYNEQFF
TRBJ2-1,TRBV29-1,TRBD1,-,TGCAGCGTTGAGAGGGGGCGCAATGAGCAGTTCTTC,CSVERGRNEQFF
TRBJ2-5,TRBV14,TRBD2,-,TGTGCCAGCAGCCCCTACAGGCTAGCGGGAAGGTACCAAGAGACCCAGTACTTC,CASSPYRLAGRYQETQYF
TRBJ2-7,TRBV27,TRBD1,-,TGTGCCAGCAGTTTGGGACAGGGGCCCTACGAGCAGTACTTC,CASSLGQGPYEQYF
TRBJ1-6,TRBV28,-,few,TGTGCCACCCGGGAAGGAACGGGTTCACCCCTCCACTTT,CATREGTGSPLHF
TRBJ2-1,TRBV11-2,-,-,TGTGCCAGCAGCTTAAACCGGTTATGGAATGAGCAGTTCTTC,CASSLNRLWNEQFF
TRBJ2-7,TRBV11-2,TRBD2,-,TGTGCCAGCAGCTACCACTGGAGCGGGAGAGCCTACGAGCAGTACTTC,CASSYHWSGRAYEQYF